This record looks at one TCR beta chain sequence and its context. Its antigen is unknown. A universal primer site was added by template switching, and unique molecular identifiers were carried by the cDNA. TCRdb analysed the 5' RACE reads with MiXCR anew, one entry per CDR3 protein. The data hold 420,000 or so distinct CDR3 sequences, with around 20% observed a single time. This sample is drawn from a study of identical twins. The CDR3 has 16 residues. The V gene end was trimmed by 0 bases and the J gene end by 5 bases; junction bases not matched to a gene: 10. From germline, CDR1 is LGHNA and CDR2 YNFKEQ. Study results and caveats: Where beta out-of-frame sequences were concerned, excess twin sharing was weaker. Recombination models fit unrelated individuals' TCR alpha sharing but underestimated twins'.

Everyone who gave samples was a healthy Caucasian. This chain joins TRBV4-2 and TRBJ2-7; 7 bases agree with TRBD1. The TCR sequence derives from a man in his fifties or sixties in good health. Source material: naive T cells sorted from blood. The CDR3 DNA reads as TGTGCCAGCAGCCAAGAAAGCCGACAGGGTATCCACGAGCAGTACTTC. Translated, it gives CASSQESRQGIHEQYF.